This T cell receptor beta chain was obtained from a study of T cells in Graves' hyperthyroidism and ophthalmopathy. This CDR3 has 16 residues. With 4 bases clipped from V and 1 base from J, the junction kept 7 bases outside the gene matches. Germline V gene sequence: CDR1 SGHNT, CDR2 YYREEE (reference sequence). This clonotype came up many times. Amplified TCR beta CDR3 regions came from RNA transcripts. Initially, a first-round RT-PCR of the TCR CDR3 employed the HTBI primer set. TCRdb ran MiXCR on the multiplex PCR reads and lists one entry per CDR3 protein. Here the sample spans approximately 400,000 distinct CDR3 sequences, about a fifth being singletons.

Specimen: blood. The V gene is TRBV5-4, the J gene TRBJ2-4; 8 bases are shared with TRBD2. The source is a woman aged 18-29 years with Graves' hyperthyroidism. The CDR3 loop reads CASSHKREIAKNIQYF. CDR3 sequence (DNA): TGTGCCAGCAGCCACAAGCGGGAGATCGCCAAAAACATTCAGTACTTC.